This entry concerns a single T cell receptor beta chain. The data are from a study of blood T cell repertoires in COVID-19. The wider study: Samples taken during acute and convalescent COVID-19 were collected in the United States, Italy and Spain. Sources were T cells, B-cell-depleted T cells, or PBMCs; the material itself was cDNA or gDNA.

The CDR3 totals 16 residues. Trimming pared 5 bases from V and 0 bases from J, leaving 16 bases between. Germline V gives CDR1 SGHTA, CDR2 FQGNSA. In the original processing: Quantification of nucleated cells was approximated via reference gene primer amplification. Libraries were prepared by immunoSEQ multiplex PCR; TCRdb keeps only in-frame clonotypes and omits some of them. D and trimming were read from the DNA, whereas the V and J calls and clone size are those reported in that table. The data hold about 320,000 clones, with more than 75% observed a single time. Assignment of participants to cohorts was predicated upon participant-reported clinical history.

Material for sequencing was PBMCs or T cells enriched from blood (not recorded which). This clonotype originated in a man aged 55 to 70 who had recovered from COVID-19. This sequence joins TRBV7-2 and TRBJ2-5; possible D gene TRBD2, 6 bases. This CDR3 reads CASSPRIAENQETQYF. The CDR3 nucleotides read TGTGCCAGCAGCCCCCGAATAGCGGAGAACCAAGAGACCCAGTACTTC. The full variable domain, its missing parts supplied by reference TRBV7-2 and TRBJ2-5, is GAGVSQSPSNKVTEKGKDVELRCDPISGHTALYWYRQSLGQGLEFLIYFQGNSAPDKSGLPSDRFSAERTGGSVSTLTIQRTQQEDSAVYLCASSPRIAENQETQYFGPGTRLLVL.